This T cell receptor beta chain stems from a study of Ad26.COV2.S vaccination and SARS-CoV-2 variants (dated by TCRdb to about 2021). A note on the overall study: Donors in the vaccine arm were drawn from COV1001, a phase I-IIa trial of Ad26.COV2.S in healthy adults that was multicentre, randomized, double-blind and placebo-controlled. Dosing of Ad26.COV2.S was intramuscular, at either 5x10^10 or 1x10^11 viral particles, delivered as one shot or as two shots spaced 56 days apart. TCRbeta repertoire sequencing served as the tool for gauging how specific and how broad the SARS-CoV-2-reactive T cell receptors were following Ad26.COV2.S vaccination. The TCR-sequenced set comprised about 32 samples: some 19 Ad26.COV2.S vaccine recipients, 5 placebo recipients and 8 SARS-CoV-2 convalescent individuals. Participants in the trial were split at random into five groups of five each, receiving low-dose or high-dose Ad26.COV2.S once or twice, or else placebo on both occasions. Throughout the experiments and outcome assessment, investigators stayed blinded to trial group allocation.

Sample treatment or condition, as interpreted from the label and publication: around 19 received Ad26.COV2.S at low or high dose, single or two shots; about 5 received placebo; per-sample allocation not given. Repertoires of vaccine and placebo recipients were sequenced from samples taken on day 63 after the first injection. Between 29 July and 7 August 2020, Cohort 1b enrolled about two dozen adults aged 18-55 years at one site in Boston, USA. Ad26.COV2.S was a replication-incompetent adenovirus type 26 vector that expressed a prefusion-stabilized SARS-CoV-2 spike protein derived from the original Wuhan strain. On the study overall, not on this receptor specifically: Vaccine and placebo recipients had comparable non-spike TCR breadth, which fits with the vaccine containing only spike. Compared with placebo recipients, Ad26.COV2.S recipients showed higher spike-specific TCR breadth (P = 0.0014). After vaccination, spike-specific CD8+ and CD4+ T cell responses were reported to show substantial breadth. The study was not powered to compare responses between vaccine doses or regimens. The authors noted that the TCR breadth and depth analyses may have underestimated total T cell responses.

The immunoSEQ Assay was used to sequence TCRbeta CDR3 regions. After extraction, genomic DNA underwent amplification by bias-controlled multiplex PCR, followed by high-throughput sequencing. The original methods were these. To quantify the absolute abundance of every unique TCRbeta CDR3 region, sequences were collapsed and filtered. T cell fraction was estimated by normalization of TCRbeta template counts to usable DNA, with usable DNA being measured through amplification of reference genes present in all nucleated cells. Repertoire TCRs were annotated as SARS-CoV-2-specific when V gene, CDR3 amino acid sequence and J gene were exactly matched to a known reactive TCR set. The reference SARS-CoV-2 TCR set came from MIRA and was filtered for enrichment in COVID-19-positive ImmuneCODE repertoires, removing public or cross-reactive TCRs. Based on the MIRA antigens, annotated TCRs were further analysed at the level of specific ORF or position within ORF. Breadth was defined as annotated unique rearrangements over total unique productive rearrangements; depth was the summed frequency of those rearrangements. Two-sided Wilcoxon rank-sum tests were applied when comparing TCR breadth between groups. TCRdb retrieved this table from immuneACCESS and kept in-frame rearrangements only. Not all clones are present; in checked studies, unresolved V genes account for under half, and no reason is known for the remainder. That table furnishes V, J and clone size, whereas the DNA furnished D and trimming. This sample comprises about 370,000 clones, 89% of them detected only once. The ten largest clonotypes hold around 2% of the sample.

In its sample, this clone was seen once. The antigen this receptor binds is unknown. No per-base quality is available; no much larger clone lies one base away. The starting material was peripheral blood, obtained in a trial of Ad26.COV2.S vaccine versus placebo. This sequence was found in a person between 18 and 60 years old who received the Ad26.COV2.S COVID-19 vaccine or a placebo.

Here is the DNA: TGCGCCAGCAGCCAGACGGGACATGGGTCGGATACGCAGTATTTT. Its coded protein is CASSQTGHGSDTQYF. In this chain, TRBV5-1 is recombined with TRBJ2-3, and TRBD1 may be the D gene, going by 6 matching bases. The cysteine opens and the phenylalanine closes a CDR3 of 15 amino acids. Only the CDR3 DNA is retained, 45 bases long and in frame from the first base. A distance of 18 bases separates the germline ends of V and J, which lose 4 bases and 6 bases respectively. The germline V gene provides CDR1 SGHRS and CDR2 YFSETQ.